One TCR beta chain is described in this entry. Sequencing was performed with immunoSEQ multiplex PCR; in TCRdb, only in-frame clones are kept and a portion is missing. This sample has a few hundred thousand clones, with 89% found just once. This specimen comes from a study of blood T cell repertoires in COVID-19. Looking at the study overall: COVID-19 samples, acute and convalescent, were from the United States, Italy and Spain.

This CDR3 is built from 17 residues. The trim removed 5 bases at V and 2 bases at J, leaving 7 bases unmatched. The germline CDR1 and CDR2 sequences are SGHVS and FQNEAQ. V usage is TRBV7-8 and J usage is TRBJ2-2; 11 bases map to TRBD2. Input material: peripheral blood. The clonotype originates from a middle-aged woman who had recovered from COVID-19. The CDR3 DNA reads TGTGCCAGCAGCCCTCTTAGCGGGAGGGCCAACACCGGGGAGCTGTTTTTT. It codes for CASSPLSGRANTGELFF.